The source of this T cell receptor beta chain is a study of cytomegalovirus exposure and HLA in healthy donors. On this clone itself: Antigen: not known.

The study sampled nominally healthy donors, though unrecorded immune exposures were likely. Study-level results: Productive rates of about 90% or about 30% were seen for most TCR beta V segments in an earlier analysis. Another analysis was done later, and it associated 16,951 TCR beta sequences with HLA alleles at 0.05 false discovery rate. Later, an analysis showed that TCR beta chains associated with HLA were more clonally expanded than others that were equally common.

The CDR3 has 14 amino acids. The V and J ends lost 4 bases and 6 bases respectively, with 13 bases between them. The germline CDR1 and CDR2 sequences are SGHAT and FQNNGV. With 60 Vbeta and 13 Jbeta primers, the PCR was carried out. Produced via immunoSEQ multiplex PCR; TCRdb's table is partial and in-frame only. This sample's table reports under 95,000 clones. This receptor was obtained from a man younger than 35 in good health and CMV-seropositive. The chain links TRBV11-2 to TRBJ2-1; D is possibly TRBD2 (6 bases). Sequencing used PBMCs. The CDR3: CASSSGTQRNEQFF. The CDR3 DNA reads as TGTGCCAGCAGCTCCGGGACTCAGCGCAATGAGCAGTTCTTC.